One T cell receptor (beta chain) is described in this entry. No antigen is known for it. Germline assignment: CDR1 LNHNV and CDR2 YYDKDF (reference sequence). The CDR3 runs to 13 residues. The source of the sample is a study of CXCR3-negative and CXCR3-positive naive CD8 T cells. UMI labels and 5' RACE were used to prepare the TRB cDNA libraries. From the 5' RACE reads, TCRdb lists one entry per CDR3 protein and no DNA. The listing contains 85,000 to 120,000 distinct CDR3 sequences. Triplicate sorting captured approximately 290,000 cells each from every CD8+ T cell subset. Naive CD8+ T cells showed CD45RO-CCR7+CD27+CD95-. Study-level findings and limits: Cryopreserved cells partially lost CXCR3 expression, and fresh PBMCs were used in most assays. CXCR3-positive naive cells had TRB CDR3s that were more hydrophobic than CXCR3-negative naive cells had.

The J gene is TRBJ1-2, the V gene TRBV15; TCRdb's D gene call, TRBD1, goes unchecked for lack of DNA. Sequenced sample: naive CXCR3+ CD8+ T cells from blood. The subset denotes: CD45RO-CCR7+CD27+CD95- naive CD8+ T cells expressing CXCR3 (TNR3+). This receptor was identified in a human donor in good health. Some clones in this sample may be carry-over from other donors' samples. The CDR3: CATSRSGVGGYTF.